The present T cell receptor beta chain was sequenced within a study of CD8 T cells in ankylosing spondylitis. Whole-study results and caveats: Seemingly characteristic of ankylosing spondylitis blood was a TCR beta motif consisting of several highly homologous variants.

The CDR3 loop spans 12 amino acids. V was pared by 6 bases and J by 4 bases, with 9 bases between. TCRdb processed the 5' RACE reads anew with MiXCR; each CDR3 protein has one entry. The sample shows around 140,000 distinct CDR3 sequences, approximately 17% of them seen only once. This clonotype was seen ten or more times. As yet, its antigen is unknown. The sample consisted of blood, either unsorted or a sorted T cell fraction (not recorded which). This chain joins TRBV12-3 or TRBV12-4 and TRBJ2-5, with D possibly being TRBD1 (6 bases). The sequence was obtained from a male donor with ankylosing spondylitis. CDR3 coding DNA: TGTGCCAGCAGAGAGGGGGTAGAGACCCAGTACTTC. Protein sequence: CASREGVETQYF.